The rows below give T cell receptor beta chains drawn from one sample of a study of T cell repertoires in cytomegalovirus infection. Antigen specificity for these receptors is unknown. Each CDR3 protein is one row after TCRdb ran MiXCR on the reads. Among about 770,000 distinct CDR3 sequences listed, roughly 29% were seen once. The material was cultured CD8+ T cells from PBMCs, obtained from culture after CMV antigen stimulation. These TCRs come from a human donor in good health (CMV status not recorded). Some clones in this sample may be carry-over from other donors' samples. CDR3s include the opening cysteine and the closing phenylalanine or tryptophan. A D gene is named only where the DNA matches it firmly. A row's size may be missing; if present it is once, few, many or a size class.

d_call: TRBD1; v_call: TRBV20-1; clone_size: .; j_call: TRBJ2-1; cdr3_nt: TGCAGTGCTAGAGATGACTTGGGGACAGACATGTACAATGAGCAGTTCTTC; cdr3_aa: CSARDDLGTDMYNEQFF
d_call: TRBD2; v_call: TRBV10-3; clone_size: few; j_call: TRBJ2-3; cdr3_nt: TGTGCCACCACCGGGGGGTTCACAGATACGCAGTATTTT; cdr3_aa: CATTGGFTDTQYF
d_call: .; v_call: TRBV7-6; clone_size: .; j_call: TRBJ1-5; cdr3_nt: TGTGCCAGCAGCTTAGGAGGGCTCAGCACAGGGCCCCAGCATTTT; cdr3_aa: CASSLGGLSTGPQHF
d_call: TRBD1; v_call: TRBV7-6; clone_size: .; j_call: TRBJ1-1; cdr3_nt: TGTGCCAGCAGCCCGACCGTGGGACAGGCGGCGAAAACTGAAGCTTTCTTT; cdr3_aa: CASSPTVGQAAKTEAFF
d_call: .; v_call: TRBV11-3; clone_size: few; j_call: TRBJ2-1; cdr3_nt: TGTGCCAGCAGCCCGTTCCCCTCGCGGGGAATGGATGAGCAGTTCTTC; cdr3_aa: CASSPFPSRGMDEQFF
d_call: .; v_call: TRBV9; clone_size: few; j_call: TRBJ2-5; cdr3_nt: TGTGCCAGCAGCGTAGAACACTGGGAGACCCAGTACTTC; cdr3_aa: CASSVEHWETQYF
d_call: .; v_call: TRBV7-2; clone_size: medium-sized; j_call: TRBJ2-2; cdr3_nt: TGTGCCAGTCCGAGTAGACAGGTCTCCGTCTTAGGGGACACCGGGGAGCTGTTTTTT; cdr3_aa: CASPSRQVSVLGDTGELFF
d_call: .; v_call: TRBV5-8; clone_size: .; j_call: TRBJ1-5; cdr3_nt: TGTGCCAGCAGCTTAGGGGTCAGGGGAGGCCATCAGCCCCAGCATTTT; cdr3_aa: CASSLGVRGGHQPQHF
d_call: TRBD1; v_call: TRBV7-3; clone_size: few; j_call: TRBJ2-1; cdr3_nt: TGTGCCAGCAGCGGCCGACAGGGTAGGTCCTACAATGAGCAGTTCTTC; cdr3_aa: CASSGRQGRSYNEQFF
d_call: TRBD1; v_call: TRBV18; clone_size: .; j_call: TRBJ1-2; cdr3_nt: TGTGCCAGCTCACCCCGGGACAGGCCCGACTATGGCTACACCTTC; cdr3_aa: CASSPRDRPDYGYTF
d_call: .; v_call: TRBV19; clone_size: .; j_call: TRBJ1-4; cdr3_nt: TGTGCCAGTAGTATTGGCTCGGGACTCCAAAATGAAAAACTGTTTTTT; cdr3_aa: CASSIGSGLQNEKLFF
d_call: TRBD1; v_call: TRBV2; clone_size: .; j_call: TRBJ1-5; cdr3_nt: TGTGCCAGCAGTGAAGCAGGGCAGGGGGCATACCAGCCCCAGCATTTT; cdr3_aa: CASSEAGQGAYQPQHF
d_call: .; v_call: TRBV7-6; clone_size: many; j_call: TRBJ2-1; cdr3_nt: TGTGCCAGCAGCTTAGTGGTGGGGAAGTCGGGTGAGCAGTTCTTC; cdr3_aa: CASSLVVGKSGEQFF
d_call: .; v_call: TRBV19; clone_size: .; j_call: TRBJ2-3; cdr3_nt: TGTGCCAGTAGTATAGACCAGGATCGCCACCCAGATACGCAGTATTTT; cdr3_aa: CASSIDQDRHPDTQYF
d_call: TRBD1; v_call: TRBV7-8; clone_size: few; j_call: TRBJ2-2; cdr3_nt: TGTGCCAGCAGCTTAACAGGACAGGGCCGGGAGCTGTTTTTT; cdr3_aa: CASSLTGQGRELFF
d_call: TRBD1; v_call: TRBV27; clone_size: .; j_call: TRBJ2-7; cdr3_nt: TGTGCCAGCAGTTTCTCGGGACAGGGTAACGAGCAGTACTTC; cdr3_aa: CASSFSGQGNEQYF
d_call: .; v_call: TRBV6-2/TRBV6-3; clone_size: .; j_call: TRBJ1-2; cdr3_nt: TGTGCCAGCAAGGGGGTCTATGGCTACACCTTC; cdr3_aa: CASKGVYGYTF
d_call: TRBD2; v_call: TRBV12-3/TRBV12-4; clone_size: many; j_call: TRBJ2-5; cdr3_nt: TGTGCCAGCACCACTAGCGGCGGCGAGACCCAGTACTTC; cdr3_aa: CASTTSGGETQYF
d_call: .; v_call: TRBV6-5; clone_size: .; j_call: TRBJ2-5; cdr3_nt: TGTGCCATCAGTTACACAGTGGGACTGCCGGAGACCCAGTACTTC; cdr3_aa: CAISYTVGLPETQYF
d_call: .; v_call: TRBV7-9; clone_size: .; j_call: TRBJ2-1; cdr3_nt: TGTGCCAGCAGGGCGGGGAAGAATGAGCAGTTCTTC; cdr3_aa: CASRAGKNEQFF
d_call: TRBD2; v_call: TRBV7-8; clone_size: many; j_call: TRBJ2-2; cdr3_nt: TGTGCCAGCAGCCTCCGACTAGCGGGGGCGAACACCGGGGAGCTGTTTTTT; cdr3_aa: CASSLRLAGANTGELFF
d_call: TRBD1; v_call: TRBV19; clone_size: few; j_call: TRBJ1-1; cdr3_nt: TGTGCCAGTAGGGCCGTCGTAAACAGGGGGAACACTGAAGCTTTCTTT; cdr3_aa: CASRAVVNRGNTEAFF
d_call: TRBD1; v_call: TRBV11-2; clone_size: many; j_call: TRBJ2-7; cdr3_nt: TGTGCCAGCGCGGCCGGGACAGGGGTGTACGAGCAGTACTTC; cdr3_aa: CASAAGTGVYEQYF
d_call: .; v_call: TRBV12-3/TRBV12-4; clone_size: many; j_call: TRBJ2-5; cdr3_nt: TGTGCCAGCAGTCGAAGGGACCCTAACGAAGAGACCCAGTACTTC; cdr3_aa: CASSRRDPNEETQYF
d_call: .; v_call: TRBV20-1; clone_size: .; j_call: TRBJ2-1; cdr3_nt: TGCAGTGCTGCAGAGGGGGGGGCCTACAATGAGCAGTTCTTC; cdr3_aa: CSAAEGGAYNEQFF
d_call: .; v_call: TRBV6-2/TRBV6-3; clone_size: .; j_call: TRBJ1-5; cdr3_nt: TGTGCCAGCAGTTACCAGACAAGGGACCGGCGGAATCAGCCCCAGCATTTT; cdr3_aa: CASSYQTRDRRNQPQHF
d_call: TRBD1; v_call: TRBV7-8; clone_size: many; j_call: TRBJ2-5; cdr3_nt: TGTGCCAGCAGCTTACAGGGCCGGGACAGTTTCCAAGAGACCCAGTACTTC; cdr3_aa: CASSLQGRDSFQETQYF
d_call: .; v_call: TRBV11-1; clone_size: .; j_call: TRBJ2-7; cdr3_nt: TGTGCCAGCAGCCCACTATACTCCTACGAGCAGTACTTC; cdr3_aa: CASSPLYSYEQYF
d_call: TRBD2; v_call: TRBV27; clone_size: .; j_call: TRBJ2-3; cdr3_nt: TGTGCCAGCAGTTTATCCCTGGACATAGCGGGGGGGCAAACAGATACGCAGTATTTT; cdr3_aa: CASSLSLDIAGGQTDTQYF
d_call: .; v_call: TRBV6-8; clone_size: .; j_call: TRBJ2-7; cdr3_nt: TGTGCCAGCAGTCTCAGGATGGGACACGACCGCTCCTACGAGCAGTACTTC; cdr3_aa: CASSLRMGHDRSYEQYF
d_call: .; v_call: TRBV29-1; clone_size: once; j_call: TRBJ1-2; cdr3_nt: TGCAGCGTACGGACAGCGGTGAGGAACTATGGCTACACCTTC; cdr3_aa: CSVRTAVRNYGYTF
d_call: .; v_call: TRBV7-2; clone_size: many; j_call: TRBJ2-1; cdr3_nt: TGTGCCAGCAGCTTAGTAGGGGCGGGAATAATCTACAATGAGCAGTTCTTC; cdr3_aa: CASSLVGAGIIYNEQFF
d_call: TRBD1; v_call: TRBV20-1; clone_size: .; j_call: TRBJ1-5; cdr3_nt: TGCAGTGCTCCGGACAGGCTGTGGGGTAATCAGCCCCAGCATTTT; cdr3_aa: CSAPDRLWGNQPQHF
d_call: .; v_call: TRBV27; clone_size: few; j_call: TRBJ2-1; cdr3_nt: TGTGCCAGCAGTTTCCTCGGGACGGGTTCGGGCCCGTTCTTC; cdr3_aa: CASSFLGTGSGPFF
d_call: TRBD2; v_call: TRBV28; clone_size: many; j_call: TRBJ2-5; cdr3_nt: TGTGCCAGCCATAAGGCTAGCGGGGGGACCCAGTACTTC; cdr3_aa: CASHKASGGTQYF
d_call: TRBD1; v_call: TRBV7-4; clone_size: .; j_call: TRBJ2-2; cdr3_nt: TGTGCCAGCAGCTCAACAGGACAGGGGGCAGACGGGGAGCTGTTTTTT; cdr3_aa: CASSSTGQGADGELFF
d_call: .; v_call: TRBV6-5; clone_size: .; j_call: TRBJ1-1; cdr3_nt: TGTGCCAGCAGTTGGGACGTTAGCGACACTGAAGCTTTCTTT; cdr3_aa: CASSWDVSDTEAFF
d_call: .; v_call: TRBV18; clone_size: .; j_call: TRBJ1-1; cdr3_nt: TGTGCCAGCTCACCATACCGGGATATCGACACTGAAGCTTTCTTT; cdr3_aa: CASSPYRDIDTEAFF